The 21 T cell receptor beta chains in this list originate from one sample, sequenced in a study of identifying expanded T cells in peripheral blood (dated by TCRdb to about 2019). Libraries were built with the immunoSEQ multiplex PCR assay. The clones in this table, taken by TCRdb from immuneACCESS, are in-frame only. Not every clone is retained; where verified, under half of the shortfall comes from an unresolved V gene, and the cause of the rest is unknown. Present in this sample are tens of thousands of clones, 88% of which were seen just once. 3% to 4% of the sample is in the top ten clones. Source material: blood. The receptor set was obtained from a person aged 18-69 years in good health.

The J gene is TRBJ1-2, the V gene TRBV28, with 11 bases lining up with TRBD1. Germline loops: CDR1 MDHEN, CDR2 SYDVKM. The CDR3 contains 15 residues. V was pared by 2 bases and J by 10 bases, with 9 bases of the junction left unmatched. This CDR3 reads CASSLPIGQGANYTF. In nucleotides, the CDR3 is TGTGCCAGCAGTTTACCAATAGGACAGGGGGCGAACTACACCTTC.

The J gene is TRBJ2-5, the V gene TRBV5-4, with 9 bases matching TRBD1. This CDR3 contains 15 residues. CDR1 and CDR2 from the germline V gene are SGHNT and YYREEE (reference sequence). V dropped 4 bases and J dropped 3; count of bases not matched to a gene: 7. The CDR3 loop reads CASSRPGQGEETQYF. The CDR3, as DNA: TGTGCCAGCAGCCGCCCGGGACAGGGTGAAGAGACCCAGTACTTC.

V and J are TRBV7-9 and TRBJ1-1; D possibly corresponds to TRBD1 (5 bases). Trimming removed 3 bases at V and 6 bases at J, with 14 bases between. CDR3 size: 14 residues. CDR1 is SEHNR, CDR2 FQNEAQ, per germline (reference sequence). Here the CDR3 DNA reads TGTGCCAGCAGCTTCAGCCAGGGTATCTCTGAAGCTTTCTTT. Residues: CASSFSQGISEAFF.

V usage is TRBV29-1 and J usage is TRBJ1-1, with a tentative D call TRBD1 (5 bases). The CDR3 totals 13 residues. The V gene lost 3 bases and the J gene lost 2 bases, with 10 bases spanning the gap. Germline CDR1 SQVTM, CDR2 ANQGSEA. In nucleotides, the CDR3 is TGCAGCGTTGACTATCGGGGCAACACTGAAGCTTTCTTT. As protein: CSVDYRGNTEAFF.

V gene TRBV5-1 combines with J gene TRBJ1-1, with 12 bases identical to TRBD1. Germline CDR1 is SGHRS and CDR2 is YFSETQ. J lost 3 bases, V lost 3 bases, and 6 bases had no gene match. The length of the CDR3 is 16 residues. The CDR3 spells CASSWDRGRVDTEAFF. CDR3 in DNA: TGCGCCAGCAGCTGGGACAGGGGGCGAGTCGACACTGAAGCTTTCTTT.

The V and J genes are TRBV5-4 and TRBJ1-4, with a possible D match to TRBD1 (5 bases). CDR1 is SGHNT, CDR2 YYREEE, per germline (reference sequence). The CDR3 is 14 amino acids. Trimming shortened V by 4 bases and J by 3 bases, and 10 bases separated the two germline ends. The CDR3 region is CASSPGGANEKLFF. The CDR3, as DNA: TGTGCCAGCAGCCCGGGGGGGGCTAATGAAAAACTGTTTTTT.

This chain links TRBV28 with TRBJ2-5; possible D gene TRBD2, 5 bases. CDR3 size: 15 residues. From germline, CDR1 is MDHEN and CDR2 SYDVKM. Trimming took off 2 bases at V and 5 bases at J, with 15 bases between the two ends. The chain's CDR3 is CASSLEDGLKETQYF. The CDR3 DNA follows: TGTGCCAGCAGTTTAGAAGACGGACTGAAGGAGACCCAGTACTTC.

This clone was counted a single time. The chain couples TRBV7-8 to TRBJ2-6, with unresolved D. The CDR3 sequence is 18 residues long. V dropped 5 bases and J dropped 5 bases, with 22 bases sitting between them. CDR1 is SGHVS, CDR2 FQNEAQ, per germline. CDR3 sequence (DNA): TGTGCCAGCAGCCGTAGTTTGTTTCCACAAAGTCGGGCCAACGTCCTGACTTTC. As protein: CASSRSLFPQSRANVLTF.

The V gene is TRBV5-6, the J gene TRBJ2-3; 8 positions agree with TRBD2. The V gene's germline CDR1 is SGHDT and CDR2 YYEEEE. The CDR3 sequence is 15 residues long. Trimming cost V 6 bases and J 2 bases; bases outside gene matches: 8. Here the CDR3 reads CASTFGGGLTDTQYF. As DNA, the CDR3 is TGTGCCAGCACCTTCGGGGGGGGGCTCACAGATACGCAGTATTTT.

The chain is built from TRBV7-9 and TRBJ2-2; 10 bases are a match to TRBD1. Germline V gene data show CDR1 as SEHNR and CDR2 as FQNEAQ (reference sequence). V lost 5 bases and J lost 4; bases outside the gene matches: 7. The CDR3 totals 16 residues. CDR3 amino acids: CASSPRQGARTGELFF. In DNA, the CDR3 is TGTGCCAGCAGCCCCAGACAGGGGGCGCGCACCGGGGAGCTGTTTTTT.

V and J are TRBV30 and TRBJ1-5; D gene ambiguous. Germline CDR1 reads GTSNPN; CDR2 reads SVGIG (reference sequence). The CDR3 is 14 amino acids. With 2 bases removed from V and 7 bases from J, the gap between germline ends came to 15 bases. The CDR3 loop is CAWSPSQFGQPQHF. In DNA form, the CDR3 reads TGTGCCTGGAGTCCTTCTCAGTTCGGACAGCCCCAGCATTTT.

The CDR3 loop is CASTRQGDYNEQFF. As DNA, the CDR3 is TGTGCCAGCACCAGACAGGGGGACTACAATGAGCAGTTCTTC. V is TRBV6-5 and J is TRBJ2-1; 9 bases match TRBD1. Germline trimming cut 7 bases from V and 3 bases from J; bases unmatched to any gene: 4. The CDR3 runs to 14 residues. Germline V gives CDR1 MNHEY, CDR2 SVGAGI.

V usage is TRBV5-1 and J usage is TRBJ2-4, with a tentative D call TRBD1 (5 bases). In germline, CDR1 is SGHRS, CDR2 YFSETQ. The CDR3 is 17 amino acids. Trimming left V 0 bases short and J 7 bases short, with 20 bases between. The CDR3 protein is CASSLAGRPGSDNIQYF. DNA for the CDR3: TGCGCCAGCAGCTTGGCCGGAAGGCCAGGGTCTGATAACATTCAGTACTTC. Combining the CDR3 with reference TRBV5-1 and TRBJ2-4 gives the whole variable domain KAGVTQTPRYLIKTRGQQVTLSCSPISGHRSVSWYQQTPGQGLQFLFEYFSETQRNKGNFPGRFSGRQFSNSRSEMNVSTLELGDSALYLCASSLAGRPGSDNIQYFGAGTRLSVL.

This chain links TRBV9 with TRBJ2-7, with D perhaps TRBD1 (6 bases). The germline V gene encodes CDR1 SGDLS and CDR2 YYNGEE. The V and J ends lost 2 bases and 4 bases respectively, with 13 bases between them. The CDR3 is made up of 14 amino acids. CDR3 region: CASSVPRGKYEQYF. The CDR3 DNA reads as TGTGCCAGCAGCGTCCCCAGGGGAAAGTACGAGCAGTACTTC.

V is TRBV7-9 and J is TRBJ2-7; 7 bases fit TRBD1. V lost 4 bases and J lost 0; bases outside the gene matches: 6. The CDR3 is 15 residues long. CDR1 is SEHNR, CDR2 FQNEAQ, per germline (reference sequence). The CDR3 spells CASSSDRASSYEQYF. CDR3 DNA: TGTGCCAGCAGCTCCGACAGGGCAAGCTCCTACGAGCAGTACTTC.

This clone came up a few times. The chain is built from TRBV11-2 and TRBJ2-2; the D gene is possibly TRBD2 (6 bases). The germline V and J ends were trimmed by 6 bases and 4 bases, with 12 bases remaining between them. Germline CDR1 SGHAT, CDR2 FQNNGV. This CDR3 spans 14 amino acids. The CDR3 reads CASRQTSRTGELFF. The CDR3 DNA reads TGTGCCAGCAGACAGACTAGTCGCACCGGGGAGCTGTTTTTT.

Only a few counts were recorded for this clone. The chain uses TRBV6-4 and TRBJ2-1, with D perhaps matching TRBD1 or TRBD2 (5 bases each). The CDR3 extends over 15 amino acids. Trimming removed 5 bases from V and 8 bases from J, with 19 bases in between. From germline, CDR1 is MRHNA and CDR2 SNTAGT. The CDR3 DNA sequence: TGTGCCAGCAGTCGGGACGACCGGGAAGTCCATGAGCAGTTCTTC. Its protein is CASSRDDREVHEQFF.

The V gene is TRBV9, the J gene TRBJ2-2; D might be TRBD2 (5 bases). CDR3 length: 15 residues. The V gene lost 0 bases and the J gene lost 2 bases, with 8 bases spanning the gap. CDR1 is SGDLS, CDR2 YYNGEE, per germline. CDR3 amino acids: CASSVVGLNTGELFF. CDR3 nucleotide sequence: TGTGCCAGCAGCGTAGTTGGACTTAACACCGGGGAGCTGTTTTTT.

The rearrangement joins TRBV5-4 to TRBJ2-7; 11 nucleotides line up with TRBD2. This CDR3 contains 15 residues. V lost 0 bases to trimming and J lost 7 bases; unmatched junction nucleotides: 6. Germline V gene data show CDR1 as SGHNT and CDR2 as YYREEE (reference sequence). The chain's CDR3 is CASSLGLAGSREQYF. The CDR3 region has the DNA TGTGCCAGCAGCTTGGGACTAGCGGGATCCCGGGAGCAGTACTTC.

The chain is built from TRBV5-4 and TRBJ1-5; D gene ambiguous. Germline V gene sequence: CDR1 SGHNT, CDR2 YYREEE (reference sequence). The CDR3 spans 15 residues. V dropped 0 bases and J dropped 4 bases, with 11 bases sitting between them. CDR3: CASSLDPDLNQPQHF. Written as DNA, the CDR3 is TGTGCCAGCAGCTTGGATCCAGACCTAAATCAGCCCCAGCATTTT. Full variable domain (rest looked up from reference TRBV5-4 and TRBJ1-5): ETGVTQSPTHLIKTRGQQVTLRCSSQSGHNTVSWYQQALGQGPQFIFQYYREEENGRGNFPPRFSGLQFPNYSSELNVNALELDDSALYLCASSLDPDLNQPQHFGDGTRLSIL.

The J gene is TRBJ2-3, the V gene TRBV6-4, with D tentatively TRBD2 (6 bases). The CDR3 is 14 residues long. From germline, CDR1 is MRHNA and CDR2 SNTAGT. Deletions cut 3 bases from V and 2 bases from J, with 9 bases between. This chain's CDR3 is CASSERGDTDTQYF. The CDR3 region has the DNA TGTGCCAGCAGTGAGCGGGGCGACACAGATACGCAGTATTTT.